Each of the 7 T cell receptor beta chains below was sequenced from the same sample in a study of shared clonotypes between healthy human individuals. The repertoire was sequenced with immunoSEQ multiplex PCR; TCRdb's copy has only in-frame clones and lacks some. The data contain about 2.1 million clones, just under 95% of them singletons. Positively selected for CCR7, the CD45RO-negative cells used as naive CD8 cells excluded terminally differentiated effector memory CD45RA+ cells. Material for sequencing was naive CD8+ T cells from PBMCs. These receptors all come from a man aged 18 to 29 in good health. Some clones in this sample may be carry-over from other donors' samples.

This clone was counted a single time. V is TRBV5-4 and J is TRBJ2-7, with TRBD1 as a possible D gene (5 bases). The CDR3 loop spans 12 amino acids. Trimming stripped 2 bases from V and 6 bases from J, with 9 bases between. Looked up from germline, CDR1 is SGHNT and CDR2 is YYREEE (reference sequence). CDR3 sequence reads: CASSFGRGEQYF. In DNA, the CDR3 is TGTGCCAGCAGCTTCGGTAGGGGCGAGCAGTACTTC.

With respect to this clone: At the DNA level, this CDR3 is encoded by other sequences in the same sample as well. This sequence joins TRBV6-5 and TRBJ1-1; D might be TRBD1 (6 bases). The V gene lost 6 bases and the J gene lost 0 bases, with 8 bases spanning the gap. The CDR3 is 13 residues long. Germline V gene lookup returns CDR1 MNHEY and CDR2 SVGAGI. CDR3 loop: CASRQGLNTEAFF. The DNA for the CDR3 is TGTGCCAGCAGACAGGGCCTGAACACTGAAGCTTTCTTT.

The J gene is TRBJ2-7, the V gene TRBV6-1; TRBD1 might be the D (6 bases). Trimming stripped 8 bases from V and 2 bases from J, with 10 bases between. This CDR3 comprises 12 residues. The germline gives CDR1 MNHNS, CDR2 SASEGT. This chain's CDR3 is CASWPGAYEQYF. In DNA, the CDR3 is TGTGCCAGCTGGCCAGGGGCCTACGAGCAGTACTTC.

V usage is TRBV18 and J usage is TRBJ2-1; 8 bases are shared with TRBD2. Unmatched junction bases numbered 16, after V lost 1 base and J lost 8 bases. CDR1 KGHSH and CDR2 LQKENI come from the germline V gene. The CDR3 runs 18 residues. The CDR3 bases are TGTGCCAGCTCACCACTTGATTTTTCCGGGAGGGTCGGCTATGAGCAGTTCTTC. Its protein product is CASSPLDFSGRVGYEQFF. Using reference TRBV18 and TRBJ2-1 for the parts outside the CDR3, the full variable domain is NAGVMQNPRHLVRRRGQEARLRCSPMKGHSHVYWYRQLPEEGLKFMVYLQKENIIDESGMPKERFSAEFPKEGPSILRIQQVVRGDSAAYFCASSPLDFSGRVGYEQFFGPGTRLTVL.

This chain links TRBV5-1 with TRBJ2-6; 10 bases match TRBD1. The CDR3 extends over 17 amino acids. Germline trimming cut 3 bases from V and 4 bases from J; bases unmatched to any gene: 7. Germline CDR1 is SGHRS and CDR2 is YFSETQ. Here the CDR3 reads CASSSDRGLVGANVLTF. CDR3 DNA sequence: TGCGCCAGCAGCTCTGACAGGGGGCTAGTAGGGGCCAACGTCCTGACTTTC.

The chain employs TRBV7-3 and TRBJ2-1, with TRBD2 matching over 7 bases. There are 14 residues in the CDR3. The V gene's germline CDR1 is SGHTA and CDR2 FQGTGA. V lost 3 bases, J lost 8 bases, and 7 bases stayed unmatched. CDR3 in DNA: TGTGCCAGCAGCTTGAGGGAGGGCCGAGATGAGCAGTTCTTC. As protein: CASSLREGRDEQFF.

The gene calls are TRBV13 and TRBJ1-1; D unresolved. Germline V lookup: CDR1 PRHDT, CDR2 FYEKMQ (reference sequence). This CDR3 comprises 15 residues. V lost 3 bases to trimming and J lost 1 base, with 12 bases between them. In nucleotides, the CDR3 is TGTGCCAGCAGCTTCTCAATGTCAAGGAACACTGAAGCTTTCTTT. Its translation: CASSFSMSRNTEAFF.